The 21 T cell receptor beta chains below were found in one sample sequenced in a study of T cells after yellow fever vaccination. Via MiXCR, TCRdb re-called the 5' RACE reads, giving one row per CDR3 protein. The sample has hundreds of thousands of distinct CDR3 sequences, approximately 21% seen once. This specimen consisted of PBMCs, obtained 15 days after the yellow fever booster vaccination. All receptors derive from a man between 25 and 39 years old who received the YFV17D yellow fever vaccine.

The CDR3 DNA reads TGCGCCAGCAGCCTCGAGGGCGGGACGCGCGGCGAGCAGTACTTC. It translates to CASSLEGGTRGEQYF. The rearrangement uses TRBV4-3 and TRBJ2-7, with D possibly being TRBD2 (6 bases). The CDR3 is made up of 15 amino acids. Trimming removed 4 bases from V and 6 bases from J, with 19 bases in between. Germline V gene lookup returns CDR1 LGHNA and CDR2 YSLEER.

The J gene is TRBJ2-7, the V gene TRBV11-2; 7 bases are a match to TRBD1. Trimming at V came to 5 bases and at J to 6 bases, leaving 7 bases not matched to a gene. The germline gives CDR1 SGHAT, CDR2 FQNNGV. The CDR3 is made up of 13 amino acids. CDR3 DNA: TGTGCCAGCAGCCCAGGGGGATGGTCCGAGCAGTACTTC. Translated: CASSPGGWSEQYF. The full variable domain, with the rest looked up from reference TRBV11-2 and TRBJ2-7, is EAGVAQSPRYKIIEKRQSVAFWCNPISGHATLYWYQQILGQGPKLLIQFQNNGVVDDSQLPKDRFSAERLKGVDSTLKIQPAKLEDSAVYLCASSPGGWSEQYFGPGTRLTVT.

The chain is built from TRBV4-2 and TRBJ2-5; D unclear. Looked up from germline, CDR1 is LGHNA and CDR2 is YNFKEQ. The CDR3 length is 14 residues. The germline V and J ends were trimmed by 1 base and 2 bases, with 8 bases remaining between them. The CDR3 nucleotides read TGTGCCAGCAGCCAAGGGGCAGGTCAAGAGACCCAGTACTTC. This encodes CASSQGAGQETQYF.

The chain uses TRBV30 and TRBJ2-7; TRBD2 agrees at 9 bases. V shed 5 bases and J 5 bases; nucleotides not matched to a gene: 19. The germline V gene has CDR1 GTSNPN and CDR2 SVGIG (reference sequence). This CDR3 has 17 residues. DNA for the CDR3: TGTGCCTGGGCGACAGGTCAGGCGGTAGCGGGAGCTAACGAGCAGTACTTC. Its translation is CAWATGQAVAGANEQYF.

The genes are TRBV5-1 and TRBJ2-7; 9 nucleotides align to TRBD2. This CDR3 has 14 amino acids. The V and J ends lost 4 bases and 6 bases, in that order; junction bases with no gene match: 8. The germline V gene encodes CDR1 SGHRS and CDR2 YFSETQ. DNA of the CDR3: TGCGCCAGCAGCCCGGGGACTAGCCGGACCGAGCAGTACTTC. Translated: CASSPGTSRTEQYF.

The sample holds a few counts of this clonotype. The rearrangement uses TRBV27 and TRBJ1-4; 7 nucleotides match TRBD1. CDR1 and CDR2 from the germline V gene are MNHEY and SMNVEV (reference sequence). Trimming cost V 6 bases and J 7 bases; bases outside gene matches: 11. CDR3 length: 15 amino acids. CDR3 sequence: CASRPGRGPFEKLFF. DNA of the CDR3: TGTGCCAGCAGACCCGGGAGGGGGCCCTTTGAAAAACTGTTTTTT.

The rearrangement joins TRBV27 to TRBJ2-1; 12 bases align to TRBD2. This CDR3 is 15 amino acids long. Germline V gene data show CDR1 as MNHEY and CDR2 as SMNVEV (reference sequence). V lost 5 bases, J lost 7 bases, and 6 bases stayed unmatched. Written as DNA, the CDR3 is TGTGCCAGCAGTAACCTAGCGGGAGGGTCTAATGAGCAGTTCTTC. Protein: CASSNLAGGSNEQFF.

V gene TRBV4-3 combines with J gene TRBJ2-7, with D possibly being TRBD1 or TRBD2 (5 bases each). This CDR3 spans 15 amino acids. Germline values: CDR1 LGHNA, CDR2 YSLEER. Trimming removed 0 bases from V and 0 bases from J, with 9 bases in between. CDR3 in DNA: TGCGCCAGCAGCCAAGATAGAGGGGCCTCCTACGAGCAGTACTTC. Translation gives CASSQDRGASYEQYF.

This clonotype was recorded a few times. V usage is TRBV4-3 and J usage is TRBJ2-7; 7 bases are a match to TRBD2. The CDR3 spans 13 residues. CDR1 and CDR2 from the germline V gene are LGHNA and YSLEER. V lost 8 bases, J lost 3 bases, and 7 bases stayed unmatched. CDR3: CASASGRYYEQYF. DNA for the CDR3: TGCGCCAGCGCCTCCGGGAGGTACTACGAGCAGTACTTC.

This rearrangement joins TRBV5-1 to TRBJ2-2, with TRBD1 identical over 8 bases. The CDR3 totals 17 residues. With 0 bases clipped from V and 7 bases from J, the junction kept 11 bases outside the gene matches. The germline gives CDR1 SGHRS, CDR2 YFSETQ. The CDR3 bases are TGCGCCAGCAGCTTGGGGGACAGGATCAGCGCCGGCGGGGAGCTGTTTTTT. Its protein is CASSLGDRISAGGELFF.

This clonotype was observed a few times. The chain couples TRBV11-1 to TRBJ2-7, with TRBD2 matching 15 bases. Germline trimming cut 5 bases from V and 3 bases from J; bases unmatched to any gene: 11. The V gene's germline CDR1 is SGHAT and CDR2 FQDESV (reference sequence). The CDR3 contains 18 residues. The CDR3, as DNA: TGTGCCAGCAGCCTGGAACCGGGACTAGCGGGAGGTTTCTACGAGCAGTACTTC. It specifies CASSLEPGLAGGFYEQYF. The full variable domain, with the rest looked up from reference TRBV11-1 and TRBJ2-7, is EAEVAQSPRYKITEKSQAVAFWCDPISGHATLYWYRQILGQGPELLVQFQDESVVDDSQLPKDRFSAERLKGVDSTLKIQPAELGDSAMYLCASSLEPGLAGGFYEQYFGPGTRLTVT.

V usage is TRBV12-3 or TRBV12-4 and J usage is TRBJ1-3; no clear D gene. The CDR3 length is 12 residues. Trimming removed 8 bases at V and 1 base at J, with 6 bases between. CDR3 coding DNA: TGTGCCAGCCGCCTTTCTGGAAACACCATATATTTT. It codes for CASRLSGNTIYF.

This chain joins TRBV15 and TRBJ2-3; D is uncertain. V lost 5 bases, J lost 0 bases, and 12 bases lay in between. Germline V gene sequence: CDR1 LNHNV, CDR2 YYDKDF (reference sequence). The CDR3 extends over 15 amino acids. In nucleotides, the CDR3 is TGTGCCACCAGCTTATCCGGTGACAGCACAGATACGCAGTATTTT. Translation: CATSLSGDSTDTQYF.

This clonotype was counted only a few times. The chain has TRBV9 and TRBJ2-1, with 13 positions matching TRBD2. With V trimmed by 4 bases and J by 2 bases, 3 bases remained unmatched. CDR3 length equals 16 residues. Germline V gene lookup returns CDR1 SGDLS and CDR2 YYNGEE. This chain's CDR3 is CASSRTSGSTYNEQFF. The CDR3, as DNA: TGTGCCAGCAGCCGGACTAGCGGGAGTACCTACAATGAGCAGTTCTTC.

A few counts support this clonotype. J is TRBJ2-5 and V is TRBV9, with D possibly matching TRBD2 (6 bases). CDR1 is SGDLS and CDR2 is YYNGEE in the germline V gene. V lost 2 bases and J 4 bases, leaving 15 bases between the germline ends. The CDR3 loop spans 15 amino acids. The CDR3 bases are TGTGCCAGCAGCGTGTCCCCCTCCGGGGGAGAGACCCAGTACTTC. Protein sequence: CASSVSPSGGETQYF. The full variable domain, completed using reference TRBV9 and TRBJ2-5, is DSGVTQTPKHLITATGQRVTLRCSPRSGDLSVYWYQQSLDQGLQFLIQYYNGEERAKGNILERFSAQQFPDLHSELNLSSLELGDSALYFCASSVSPSGGETQYFGPGTRLLVL.

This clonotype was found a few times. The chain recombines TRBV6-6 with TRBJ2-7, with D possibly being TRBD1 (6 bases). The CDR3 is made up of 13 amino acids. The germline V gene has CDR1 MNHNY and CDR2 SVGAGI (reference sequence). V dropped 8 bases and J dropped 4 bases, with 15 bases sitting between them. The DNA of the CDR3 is TGTGCCAGCCAAGGAGCAGGGGTATACGAGCAGTACTTC. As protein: CASQGAGVYEQYF.

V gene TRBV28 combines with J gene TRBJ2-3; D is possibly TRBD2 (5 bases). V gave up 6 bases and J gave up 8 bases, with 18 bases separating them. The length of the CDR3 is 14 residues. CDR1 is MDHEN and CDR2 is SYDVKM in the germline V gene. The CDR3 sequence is CASSSLGVYGTQYF. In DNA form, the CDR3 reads TGTGCCAGCAGCAGTCTCGGGGTGTACGGTACGCAGTATTTT.

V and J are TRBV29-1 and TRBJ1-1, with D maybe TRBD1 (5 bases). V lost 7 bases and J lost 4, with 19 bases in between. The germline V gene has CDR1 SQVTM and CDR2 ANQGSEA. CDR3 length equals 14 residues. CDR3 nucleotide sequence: TGCAGCGCTCGCCTGCTGGGGGGGGGCACTGAAGCTTTCTTT. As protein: CSARLLGGGTEAFF.

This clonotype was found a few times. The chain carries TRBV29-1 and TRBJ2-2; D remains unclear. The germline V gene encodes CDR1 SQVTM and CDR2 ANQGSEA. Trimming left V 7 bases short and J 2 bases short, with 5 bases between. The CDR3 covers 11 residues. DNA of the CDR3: TGCAGCGGCCTTAACACCGGGGAGCTGTTTTTT. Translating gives CSGLNTGELFF.

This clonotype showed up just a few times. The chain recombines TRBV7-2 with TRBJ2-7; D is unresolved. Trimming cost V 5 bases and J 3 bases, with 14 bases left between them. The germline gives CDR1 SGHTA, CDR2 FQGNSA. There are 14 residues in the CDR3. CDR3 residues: CASSPSIGFYEQYF. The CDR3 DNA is TGTGCCAGCAGCCCAAGCATAGGATTCTACGAGCAGTACTTC.

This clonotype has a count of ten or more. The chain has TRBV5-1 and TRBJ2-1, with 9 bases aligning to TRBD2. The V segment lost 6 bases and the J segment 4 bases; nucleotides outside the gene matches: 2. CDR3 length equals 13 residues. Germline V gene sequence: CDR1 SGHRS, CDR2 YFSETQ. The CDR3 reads CASKAGGYNEQFF. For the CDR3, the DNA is TGCGCCAGCAAGGCGGGAGGGTACAATGAGCAGTTCTTC.